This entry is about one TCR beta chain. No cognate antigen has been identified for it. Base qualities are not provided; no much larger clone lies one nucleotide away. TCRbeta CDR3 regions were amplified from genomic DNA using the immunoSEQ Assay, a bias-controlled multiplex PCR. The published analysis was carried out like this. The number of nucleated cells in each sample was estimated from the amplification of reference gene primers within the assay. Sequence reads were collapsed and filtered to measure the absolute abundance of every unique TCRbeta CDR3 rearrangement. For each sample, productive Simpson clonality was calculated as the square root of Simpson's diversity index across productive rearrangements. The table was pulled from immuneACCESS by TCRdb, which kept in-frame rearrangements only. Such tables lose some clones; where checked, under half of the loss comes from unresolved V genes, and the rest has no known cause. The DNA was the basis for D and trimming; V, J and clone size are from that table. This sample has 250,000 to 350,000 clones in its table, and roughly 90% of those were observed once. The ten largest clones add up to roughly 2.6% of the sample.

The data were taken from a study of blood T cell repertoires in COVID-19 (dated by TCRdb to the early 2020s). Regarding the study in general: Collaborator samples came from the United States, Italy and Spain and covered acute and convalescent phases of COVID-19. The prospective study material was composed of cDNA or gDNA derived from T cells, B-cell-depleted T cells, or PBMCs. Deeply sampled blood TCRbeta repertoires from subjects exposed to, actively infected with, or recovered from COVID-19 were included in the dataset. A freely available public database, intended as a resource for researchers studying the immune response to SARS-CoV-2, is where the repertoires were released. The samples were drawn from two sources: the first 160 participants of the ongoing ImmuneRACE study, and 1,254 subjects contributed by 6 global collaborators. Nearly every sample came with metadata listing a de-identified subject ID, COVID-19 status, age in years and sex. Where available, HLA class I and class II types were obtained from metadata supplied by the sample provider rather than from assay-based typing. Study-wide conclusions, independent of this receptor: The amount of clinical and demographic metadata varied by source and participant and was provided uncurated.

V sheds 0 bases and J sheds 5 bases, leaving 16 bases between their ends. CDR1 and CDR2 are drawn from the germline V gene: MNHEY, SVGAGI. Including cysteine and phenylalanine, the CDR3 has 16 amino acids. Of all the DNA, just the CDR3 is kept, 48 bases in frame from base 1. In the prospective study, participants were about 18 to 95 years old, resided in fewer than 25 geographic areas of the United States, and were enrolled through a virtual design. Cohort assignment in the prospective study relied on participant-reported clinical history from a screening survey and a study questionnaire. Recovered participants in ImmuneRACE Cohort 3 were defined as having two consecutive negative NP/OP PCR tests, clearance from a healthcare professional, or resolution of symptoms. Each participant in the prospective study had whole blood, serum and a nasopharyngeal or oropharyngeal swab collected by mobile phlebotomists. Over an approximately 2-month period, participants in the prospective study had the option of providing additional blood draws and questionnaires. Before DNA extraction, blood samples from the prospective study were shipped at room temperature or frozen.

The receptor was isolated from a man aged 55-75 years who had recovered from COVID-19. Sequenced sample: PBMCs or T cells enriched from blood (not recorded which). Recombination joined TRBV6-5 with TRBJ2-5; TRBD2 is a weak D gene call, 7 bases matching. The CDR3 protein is CASSYSEGGRLETQYF. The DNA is TGTGCCAGCAGTTACTCGGAGGGGGGGAGGTTGGAGACCCAGTACTTC.